The next 17 T cell receptor beta chains were all read from a single sample in a study of cytomegalovirus exposure and HLA in healthy donors. This PCR relied on a set of 60 Vbeta primers and 13 Jbeta primers. Sequenced by immunoSEQ multiplex PCR; TCRdb stores in-frame clones only, minus some. The sample contains 75,000 to 95,000 clones, 60% to 85% of which appear only once. The sample taken for sequencing was PBMCs. These receptors came from a woman between 40 and 50 years old in good health and CMV-seropositive.

This rearrangement joins TRBV7-9 to TRBJ2-7; 10 nucleotides line up with TRBD1. Germline V gene sequence: CDR1 SEHNR, CDR2 FQNEAQ (reference sequence). The CDR3 covers 15 residues. With 3 bases clipped from V and 3 bases from J, the junction kept 5 bases outside the gene matches. The CDR3 here is CASSFGTGVNYEQYF. The CDR3, as DNA: TGTGCCAGCAGCTTCGGGACAGGGGTCAACTACGAGCAGTACTTC.

The V call is TRBV7-9, the J call TRBJ2-7, with TRBD2 as a possible D gene (7 bases). Trimming removed 3 bases from V and 2 bases from J, with 17 bases in between. CDR1 is SEHNR, CDR2 FQNEAQ, per germline (reference sequence). The length of the CDR3 is 16 residues. The CDR3 region has the DNA TGTGCCAGCAGCTTTGGGGGGGCCTCGGGAACCTACGAGCAGTACTTC. This sequence encodes CASSFGGASGTYEQYF.

The chain carries TRBV7-9 and TRBJ2-7; D gene unclear. The CDR3 has 14 residues. V dropped 4 bases and J dropped 4 bases, with 14 bases sitting between them. The V gene's germline CDR1 is SEHNR and CDR2 FQNEAQ (reference sequence). The CDR3 region has the DNA TGTGCCAGCAGCTCTCAAGATGGGCTTTACGAGCAGTACTTC. Amino acid sequence: CASSSQDGLYEQYF.

The chain joins TRBV15 to TRBJ2-7, with TRBD2 matching 15 bases. Germline assignment: CDR1 LNHNV and CDR2 YYDKDF (reference sequence). This CDR3 has 21 amino acids. J lost 2 bases, V lost 0 bases, and 14 bases had no gene match. CDR3 protein: CATSRDLPSGTSGRFTYEQYF. CDR3 sequence (DNA): TGTGCCACCAGCAGAGATCTGCCTTCCGGGACTAGCGGGAGGTTCACCTACGAGCAGTACTTC.

V is TRBV6-1 and J is TRBJ2-5; TRBD1 might be the D (6 bases). The J call may be mistaken, given a closer DNA end match to TRBJ2-7. The CDR3 contains 16 residues. Germline CDR1 MNHNS, CDR2 SASEGT. The CDR3 region has the DNA TGTGCCAGCAGTGAAGCCCCAGACAGGAGCTCCTACGAGCAGTACTTC. Its protein product is CASSEAPDRSSYEQYF.

This chain uses TRBV19 with TRBJ1-5; possible D gene TRBD1, 5 bases. Deletions cut 8 bases from V and 2 bases from J, with 22 bases between. Germline V CDR1 and CDR2: LNHDA, SQIVND (reference sequence). This CDR3 has 17 amino acids. The CDR3, as DNA: TGTGCCAGTTCATCACCGGGTCGAGCGGGGGGCAATCAGCCCCAGCATTTT. This translates into CASSSPGRAGGNQPQHF.

This chain connects TRBV7-3 to TRBJ2-2; no firm D call. The CDR3 loop spans 12 amino acids. V was cut by 4 bases and J by 7 bases, with 7 bases left in between. From germline, CDR1 is SGHTA and CDR2 FQGTGA. CDR3 bases: TGTGCCAGCAGCTCCCCGGGCGGGGAGCTGTTTTTT. Translating it yields CASSSPGGELFF.

The rearrangement links TRBV28 to TRBJ1-2; 8 nucleotides match TRBD1. Looked up from germline, CDR1 is MDHEN and CDR2 is SYDVKM. The trim removed 7 bases at V and 8 bases at J, leaving 3 bases unmatched. The CDR3 contains 11 residues. CDR3: CASTQGEGYTF. The CDR3 DNA sequence: TGTGCCAGCACACAGGGGGAAGGCTACACCTTC.

This chain links TRBV28 with TRBJ1-2, with D possibly being TRBD1 (6 bases). CDR1 and CDR2 from the germline V gene are MDHEN and SYDVKM. This CDR3 contains 13 residues. V dropped 7 bases and J dropped 7 bases, with 16 bases sitting between them. CDR3 region: CASTLTGPGGYTF. In DNA form, the CDR3 reads TGTGCCAGCACCCTAACAGGGCCGGGTGGCTACACCTTC.

The rearrangement uses TRBV19 and TRBJ2-7; 10 nucleotides line up with TRBD2. V shed 5 bases, J shed 5 bases, and the junction held 6 bases outside the gene matches. The CDR3 totals 14 residues. The germline V gene has CDR1 LNHDA and CDR2 SQIVND (reference sequence). In DNA form, the CDR3 reads TGTGCCAGTAGTCCACTAGCGGGACCCAACGAGCAGTACTTC. This codes for CASSPLAGPNEQYF.

V and J are TRBV5-1 and TRBJ2-7; 9 bases line up with TRBD2. Germline V gene lookup returns CDR1 SGHRS and CDR2 YFSETQ. V shed 0 bases and J 4 bases; nucleotides not matched to a gene: 8. This CDR3 region has 16 residues. This CDR3 is CASSLAKTSGSYEQYF. The CDR3, as DNA: TGCGCCAGCAGCTTGGCCAAAACTAGCGGGTCTTACGAGCAGTACTTC.

V gene TRBV21-1 combines with J gene TRBJ1-5; TRBD1, the table's D call, lacks a check against the DNA. TRBV21-1 is tagged as a pseudogene. The CDR3 contains 15 residues. The CDR3 bases are TGTGCCAGCAGCGGGGGGACAGATAGCAATCAGCCCCAGCATTTT. Translated: CASSGGTDSNQPQHF.

This clone is a singleton in its sample. The chain has TRBV11-2 and TRBJ1-2; D perhaps matches TRBD1 (5 bases). The germline V gene encodes CDR1 SGHAT and CDR2 FQNNGV. This CDR3 region has 13 residues. Between the trimmed V and J ends, which lost 1 base and 5 bases, there was a span of 8 bases. The CDR3 DNA sequence: TGTGCCAGCAGCTTAGGGGGCGGTTATGGCTACACCTTC. Amino acids: CASSLGGGYGYTF.

The chain uses TRBV7-2 and TRBJ2-5, with TRBD2 matching over 9 bases. From germline, CDR1 is SGHTA and CDR2 FQGNSA. The CDR3 totals 17 residues. V shed 3 bases, J shed 1 base, and the junction held 9 bases outside the gene matches. CDR3 coding DNA: TGTGCCAGCAGCTTCGGCTTCGCGGGAGGGCCCCAAGAGACCCAGTACTTC. It is translated as CASSFGFAGGPQETQYF.

This clone has just a few counts. The V and J genes are TRBV9 and TRBJ1-1; 10 nucleotides match TRBD1. The CDR3 sequence is 15 residues long. The V gene's germline CDR1 is SGDLS and CDR2 YYNGEE. J was trimmed by 7 bases and V by 4 bases; bases with no gene match: 10. This CDR3 reads CASSPWTGGTDEAFF. CDR3 bases: TGTGCCAGCAGCCCGTGGACAGGGGGAACTGATGAAGCTTTCTTT.

This clone came up once. The J gene is TRBJ1-1, the V gene TRBV7-8; D uncertain. V dropped 1 base and J dropped 0 bases, with 9 bases sitting between them. This CDR3 spans 15 amino acids. The V gene's germline CDR1 is SGHVS and CDR2 FQNEAQ. The CDR3 DNA follows: TGTGCCAGCAGCTTAGAGAGATTCATGAACACTGAAGCTTTCTTT. Translation gives CASSLERFMNTEAFF.

The rearrangement joins TRBV10-3 to TRBJ2-7; 7 bases line up with TRBD2. The CDR3 loop spans 15 amino acids. The germline V gene encodes CDR1 ENHRY and CDR2 SYGVKD. J gave up 5 bases and V 1 base, and 8 bases lay outside the gene matches. DNA of the CDR3: TGTGCCATCAGTGAGTGGGCGAGCGGGGCGGACGAGCAGTACTTC. It specifies CAISEWASGADEQYF.